These 17 T cell receptor beta chains were sequenced from one sample in a study of T cell repertoires in cytomegalovirus infection. TCRdb independently ran MiXCR on the reads; one entry per CDR3 protein. The data show about 740,000 distinct CDR3 sequences, 35% to 45% seen once. The sequenced sample consisted of PBMCs. These TCRs come from a human donor in good health (CMV status not recorded). Some clones in this sample may be carry-over from other donors' samples.

The chain carries TRBV30 and TRBJ2-7; 10 positions match TRBD1. The ends lost 4 bases at V and 6 bases at J; junction bases unmatched: 12. From germline, CDR1 is GTSNPN and CDR2 SVGIG (reference sequence). This CDR3 is 15 amino acids long. CDR3 bases: TGTGCCTGGACCCGAAGACAGGGGGCTAAAAGCGAGCAGTACTTC. Translation: CAWTRRQGAKSEQYF.

The sample holds many counts of this clonotype. Relative to the germline gene, one junction end is altered; a read error may explain this. The rearrangement links TRBV7-8 to TRBJ2-4; D remains ambiguous. The CDR3 consists of 11 residues. CDR1 SGHVS and CDR2 FQNEAQ come from the germline V gene. The CDR3 sequence is CASSFDGPPVF. CDR3 nucleotide sequence: TGTGCCAGCAGCTTTGACGGGCCGCCCGTCTTC.

This clonotype was observed a few times. V usage is TRBV29-1 and J usage is TRBJ2-5; TRBD1 aligns across 8 bases. The CDR3 length is 13 residues. CDR1 is SQVTM and CDR2 is ANQGSEA in the germline V gene. Trimming cost V 6 bases and J 1 base; bases outside gene matches: 4. For the CDR3, the DNA is TGCAGCGTGTGGGACAGGCGCCAAGAGACCCAGTACTTC. The encoded protein is CSVWDRRQETQYF.

The chain couples TRBV10-3 to TRBJ2-5, with 9 nucleotides matching TRBD2. Per germline, CDR1 ENHRY and CDR2 SYGVKD. The CDR3 is 15 residues long. V trimming: 7 bases; J trimming: 5 bases; junction bases outside the gene matches: 11. CDR3 coding DNA: TGTGCCATCATCCCGGGGGTAGCGGGAGCTGAGACCCAGTACTTC. Residues: CAIIPGVAGAETQYF.

As to this clonotype: Here the CDR3 omits its conserved ending phenylalanine or tryptophan, so a read error is the likely source. It is unclear where the CDR3 begins or ends on the DNA, so no DNA is shown, and the CDR3 is as TCRdb lists it. The rearrangement links TRBV7-2 to TRBJ1-5. Termini included, the CDR3 measures 15 amino acids. Germline CDR1 is SGHTA and CDR2 is FQGNSA. This CDR3 reads CASSLVAGSNQPKHC.

V is TRBV29-1 and J is TRBJ2-1; 7 bases match TRBD1. There are 15 residues in the CDR3. The V and J ends lost 4 bases and 5 bases, in that order; junction bases with no gene match: 11. Per germline, CDR1 SQVTM and CDR2 ANQGSEA. The CDR3, as DNA: TGCAGCGTTGCATCCGGGACAGTACTTCACAATGAGCAGTTCTTC. The encoded protein is CSVASGTVLHNEQFF.

This clonotype turned up a few times. This chain links TRBV7-6 with TRBJ1-5; tentative D call: TRBD1 (6 bases). Trimming removed 8 bases at V and 0 bases at J, with 11 bases between. Germline values: CDR1 SGHVS, CDR2 FNYEAQ. The CDR3 sequence is 14 residues long. CDR3 sequence (DNA): TGTGCCAGCGGGGGCCCCCATAGCAATCAGCCCCAGCATTTT. Translated: CASGGPHSNQPQHF. The full variable domain, rest sourced from reference TRBV7-6 and TRBJ1-5, is GAGVSQSPRYKVTKRGQDVALRCDPISGHVSLYWYRQALGQGPEFLTYFNYEAQQDKSGLPNDRFSAERPEGSISTLTIQRTEQRDSAMYRCASGGPHSNQPQHFGDGTRLSIL.

About this clonotype: The CDR3 end shows no conserved phenylalanine or tryptophan, and so a read error is likely. The gene calls are TRBV7-9 and TRBJ2-1; D possibly corresponds to TRBD1 (5 bases). V was trimmed by 5 bases and J by 4 bases, leaving 15 bases between them. There are 15 residues in the CDR3. Germline loops: CDR1 SEHNR, CDR2 FQNEAQ (reference sequence). The CDR3 protein is CASSLRTTQYNEQFL. CDR3 bases: TGTGCCAGCAGCCTCAGGACAACACAGTACAATGAGCAGTTCTTA.

This clonotype was counted at least ten times. The chain joins TRBV7-2 to TRBJ2-7; 11 bases line up with TRBD2. Germline V CDR1 and CDR2: SGHTA, FQGNSA. The CDR3 runs to 15 residues. The ends lost 5 bases at V and 1 base at J; junction bases unmatched: 4. The CDR3: CASSPRLAGSYEQYF. The CDR3 nucleotides are TGTGCCAGCAGCCCTAGACTAGCGGGGTCCTACGAGCAGTACTTC.

This clonotype was detected ten times or more. J is TRBJ2-3 and V is TRBV7-2; the D call may be TRBD1 or TRBD2 (6 bases each). The germline V and J ends were trimmed by 2 bases and 6 bases, with 9 bases remaining between them. Germline V gene lookup returns CDR1 SGHTA and CDR2 FQGNSA. CDR3 size: 13 residues. This CDR3 reads CASSLKGGDTQYF. For the CDR3, the DNA is TGTGCCAGCAGCTTAAAAGGGGGGGATACGCAGTATTTT.

The CDR3 sequence is CSARRGDSVYEQYF. CDR3 nucleotides: TGCAGTGCCCGGCGGGGTGACAGTGTCTACGAGCAGTACTTC. The chain is built from TRBV20-1 and TRBJ2-7; D perhaps matches TRBD2 (6 bases). Between the trimmed V and J ends, which lost 6 bases and 3 bases, there was a span of 18 bases. The CDR3 is made up of 14 amino acids. Germline V gene lookup returns CDR1 DFQATT and CDR2 SNEGSKA (reference sequence).

V is TRBV6-5 and J is TRBJ2-2; 7 bases align to TRBD1. The germline gives CDR1 MNHEY, CDR2 SVGAGI. The CDR3 contains 16 residues. With 5 bases clipped from V and 1 base from J, the junction kept 7 bases outside the gene matches. The DNA of the CDR3 is TGTGCCAGCAGTCGACAGGGATTAAAGAACACCGGGGAGCTGTTTTTT. Residues: CASSRQGLKNTGELFF.

In this sample, this clonotype turned up once. As the CDR3 is not closed by the conserved phenylalanine or tryptophan, this likely results from a read error. V and J are TRBV19 and TRBJ1-1, with D tentatively TRBD1 (6 bases). V lost 4 bases to trimming and J lost 0 bases, with 12 bases between them. Per the germline V gene, CDR1 is LNHDA and CDR2 is SQIVND (reference sequence). This CDR3 has 15 amino acids. The CDR3 reads CASSRQVPLNTEAFL. The CDR3 nucleotides are TGTGCCAGTAGTAGACAGGTCCCTCTGAACACTGAAGCTTTCTTG.

This clonotype turned up a few times. The chain combines TRBV6-1 with TRBJ2-3; 10 bases are shared with TRBD1. The V and J ends lost 0 bases and 7 bases, in that order; junction bases with no gene match: 4. The V gene's germline CDR1 is MNHNS and CDR2 SASEGT. This CDR3 is built from 15 residues. CDR3 in amino acids: CASSEATGGKNTQYF. The DNA for the CDR3 is TGTGCCAGCAGTGAAGCGACAGGGGGCAAGAATACGCAGTATTTT.

The table lists this clonotype with a count of one. The V gene is TRBV7-2, the J gene TRBJ2-5; D gene uncertain. V shed 6 bases and J shed 5 bases, with 10 bases lying between them. Germline V gene sequence: CDR1 SGHTA, CDR2 FQGNSA. This CDR3 has 12 residues. CDR3 nucleotides: TGTGCCAGCAGAAAGGGAAGGGAGACCCAGTACTTC. Protein product: CASRKGRETQYF.

At least ten counts were recorded for this clonotype. This chain connects TRBV7-9 to TRBJ1-2; D might be TRBD1 (5 bases). Germline V gene lookup returns CDR1 SEHNR and CDR2 FQNEAQ (reference sequence). The CDR3 runs to 15 residues. Trimming removed 5 bases at V and 7 bases at J, with 20 bases between. Here the CDR3 reads CASSETQVRASGYTF. The CDR3 coding sequence is TGTGCCAGCAGCGAGACCCAGGTCAGGGCCTCTGGCTACACCTTC. The whole variable domain, filled in from reference TRBV7-9 and TRBJ1-2, reads DTGVSQNPRHKITKRGQNVTFRCDPISEHNRLYWYRQTLGQGPEFLTYFQNEAQLEKSRLLSDRFSAERPKGSFSTLEIQRTEQGDSAMYLCASSETQVRASGYTFGSGTRLTVV.

This clonotype appeared a few times. This rearrangement joins TRBV9 to TRBJ2-7; D uncertain. V lost 0 bases, J lost 7 bases, and 23 bases lay in between. Germline CDR1 is SGDLS and CDR2 is YYNGEE. The CDR3 totals 17 residues. CDR3 DNA sequence: TGTGCCAGCAGCGTAGGAGTCCCTCTTTCCCTCGATGAAGAGCAGTACTTC. Protein: CASSVGVPLSLDEEQYF.